This paragraph covers one TCR beta chain sequence. What antigen it recognizes has not been identified. The junction departs from the called germline gene at one end, perhaps through a read error. Using the deep immunoSEQ assay, TCR CDR3 regions were amplified from genomic DNA by multiplex PCR. Genomic DNA extracted from each cell subset was distributed evenly over all wells of several immunoSEQ 96-well plates, and each plate served as one replicate. Each replicate PCR for sorted subsets received approximately 200 ng genomic DNA, equal to roughly 30,000 T cell genomes. Purified libraries were measured with a Qubit 3.0 fluorometer, size-checked on a Bioanalyzer 2100, and measured again with the KAPA Library Quantification kit. Every immunoSEQ 96-well plate was sequenced on a separate single-read 150-cycle Illumina NextSeq 550 flow cell. For the original study's pipeline: The immunoSEQ output contained only junctional sequences without quality scores, so filtering could not match that applied to full-length reads. To assign V/J genes and CDR3, sequences were annotated against IMGT germline references using PyIR, a Python wrapper for IgBLAST v1.9. Reads were filtered out if the reads had weak V/J assignments (E-value above 1e-6), no CDR3, stop codons, out-of-frame junctions, or ambiguous translated residues. V3J clonotypes were defined as sequences sharing an identical inferred V gene, J gene, and CDR3 amino acid sequence. Percentage overlap between repertoires was calculated by dividing the number of shared unique clonotypes by the size of the smaller repertoire. Three approaches were used to assess repertoire richness: RTK rarefaction, the Chao1 estimator, and Recon v2.1 estimates of unobserved clonotypes. Generation probabilities for all TCRbeta clonotypes obtained by the gDNA method from a handful of donors were computed using OLGA. Entries here come from immuneACCESS through TCRdb and include only in-frame sequences with V and J called. Some clones fail to appear in such tables; in the studies checked, an unresolved V gene covers under half of the shortfall, and the cause of the remainder is unknown. From that table come the V and J calls and clone size; the DNA was used to work out D and trimming. A total of some 1.4 million clones appear in this sample, roughly 96% of them only once. Clones ranked in the top ten supply more than 0.9% of the sample.

There are 11 amino acids in the CDR3, from cysteine to phenylalanine inclusive. Only the CDR3 portion is preserved as DNA: 33 bases, with reading frame beginning at the first base. As encoded in the germline V gene, CDR1 is SQVTM while CDR2 is ANQGSEA. This entry belongs to a study of shared clonotypes between healthy human individuals (dated by TCRdb to between 2020 and 2021). A note on the overall study: Three men and two women, aged 18 to 49 years, made up the cohort. For each donor, three plates each were used for CD4 naive and CD4 memory, two plates were used for CD8 naive, and one plate was used for CD8 memory. To estimate repertoire size and how much clonotype sharing occurs between individuals, the study deeply sequenced the blood TCR repertoires of 5 or 6 healthy adults. To increase sequencing depth and limit assay-specific biases, different laboratories used diverse techniques to prepare libraries and sequence TCR repertoires. Per donor, leukapheresis produced somewhere between about 0.94 and 9 billion PBMCs.

Results the study describes overall, beyond this receptor: Compared with non-shared clonotypes, clonotypes shared by all four sorted-subset donors had higher generation probabilities. Across four donors, roughly 5% of naive CD4, approximately 3.6% of naive CD8, approximately 2.5% of memory CD4, and 0.4% to 0.45% of memory CD8 clonotypes were shared. Rarefaction of sorted-subset datasets indicated incomplete sequencing despite the large sequencing depth. Pairwise subsampling indicated that sequencing depth was expected to affect the degree of clonotype sharing among donors. Naive subsets generally had larger estimated clonotype richness than memory subsets did. Because the study included a small number of donors, the genetic and exposure-history diversity represented was limited. Sampling was limited to blood, and TCR repertoires in tissue likely differ from TCR repertoires in blood.

The donors were healthy, HIV-negative adults with no recently reported acute infections or vaccinations. Only Caucasian adults living in Nashville, Tennessee, USA were represented among the donors. CD4+ T cells were enriched by magnetic negative selection; naive cells were then positively selected on CD45RA, and the negative fraction formed the memory subset. Blood was collected by leukapheresis, and PBMCs were isolated by Ficoll-Histopaque density gradient centrifugation and then cryopreserved in liquid nitrogen vapor phase. Purity and quantity of every magnetically sorted T cell population were checked by analytical flow cytometry. Genomic DNA was isolated from each sorted fraction and quantified by UV absorbance on a Nanodrop 2000c.

The receptor's source is a man aged 25-45 years in good health. The chain couples TRBV29-1 to TRBJ2-5, with an unclear D gene assignment. Sample: naive CD4+ T cells sorted from blood. The meaning of the sample's cell subset or site label: CD45RA+ positively selected. The bases are TGCAGCGTTGATTCCTTTGGCTATAGAAACTTC. The encoded protein is CSVDSFGYRNF. With all but the CDR3 taken from the reference TRBV29-1 and TRBJ2-5 genes, the full variable domain is: SAVISQKPSRDICQRGTSLTIQCQVDSQVTMMFWYRQQPGQSLTLIATANQGSEATYESGFVIDKFPISRPNLTFSTLTVSNMSPEDSSIYLCSVDSFGYRNFGPGTRLLVL.